This T cell receptor beta chain appears in the sequencing data of a study of blood T cell repertoires in COVID-19. Whole-study context: Samples of COVID-19 (acute and convalescent) were obtained from the United States, Italy and Spain. PBMCs, B-cell-depleted T cells, or T cells were the source of the cDNA or gDNA that made up the material.

The CDR3 is made up of 12 amino acids. V gave up 4 bases and J gave up 9 bases, with 10 bases separating them. Those enrolled, adults aged 18 to 89 years, came from some 23 US areas. How the authors handled the data: Estimated nucleated cell counts came from reference gene primer amplification. TCRdb's copy holds only in-frame clones and misses some; the assay was immunoSEQ multiplex PCR. V, J and clone size reflect that table, while D and trimming were determined from the DNA. The sample has 95,000 to 150,000 clones; roughly 84% are singletons. The chain recombines TRBV12-3 or TRBV12-4 with TRBJ1-3; D not certain. This TCR was recovered from a woman in her 30s who had recovered from COVID-19. The sequencing sample was made of PBMCs or T cells enriched from blood (not recorded which). For the CDR3, the DNA is TGTGCCAGCAGTTCGTATCGAGGCACCATATATTTT. Its translation: CASSSYRGTIYF.